The 31 T cell receptor beta chains given below trace back to one sample, sequenced in a study of control samples from healthy donors and cancer patients. Profiling relied on immunoSEQ multiplex PCR, and the TCRdb table lists in-frame clones only, not all of them. The sample contains about 130,000 clones, just under 95% of which appear only once. Sequencing input: PBMCs. The origin of the receptors is a man aged 55 to 70 with colorectal cancer.

V is TRBV24-1 and J is TRBJ2-5; perhaps TRBD1 as D (5 bases). CDR1 is KGHDR and CDR2 is SFDVKD in the germline V gene. The CDR3 contains 13 residues. With 4 bases removed from V and 5 bases from J, the gap between germline ends came to 10 bases. CDR3 sequence: CATSEGAGETQYF. The CDR3, as DNA: TGTGCCACCAGTGAAGGGGCAGGGGAGACCCAGTACTTC.

In nucleotides, the CDR3 is TGTGCCAGCAGGGGGACCGGCTACACCTTC. Its translation: CASRGTGYTF. This chain joins TRBV28 and TRBJ1-2; D perhaps matches TRBD1 (5 bases). Trimming stripped 6 bases from V and 8 bases from J, with 7 bases between. Per germline, CDR1 MDHEN and CDR2 SYDVKM. CDR3 length: 10 amino acids.

J is TRBJ1-5 and V is TRBV9; D is ambiguous. CDR1 and CDR2 (germline): SGDLS, YYNGEE. The CDR3 loop spans 15 amino acids. V was cut by 4 bases and J by 0 bases, with 11 bases left in between. Here the CDR3 DNA reads TGTGCCAGCAGCCCCACCTCAGGTAGCAATCAGCCCCAGCATTTT. This codes for CASSPTSGSNQPQHF.

CDR3 in DNA: TGCGCCAGCAGCTCCAACCGGGACTCCTACAATGAGCAGTTCTTC. As protein: CASSSNRDSYNEQFF. The J gene is TRBJ2-1, the V gene TRBV5-1; the D gene is possibly TRBD2 (5 bases). V was pared by 3 bases and J by 0 bases, with 10 bases between. Germline loops: CDR1 SGHRS, CDR2 YFSETQ. The CDR3 extends over 15 amino acids.

This chain joins TRBV30 and TRBJ1-3, with D hard to call. V was shortened by 0 bases and J by 8 bases, with 14 bases between the two germline ends. The CDR3 loop spans 14 amino acids. Germline CDR1 is GTSNPN and CDR2 is SVGIG (reference sequence). The CDR3 nucleotides read TGTGCCTGGAGTGTCCGAACTCCCCTGGACACCATATATTTT. Encoded protein: CAWSVRTPLDTIYF.

The chain combines TRBV7-9 with TRBJ1-1, with D unclear. Trimming cost V 5 bases and J 3 bases, with 10 bases left between them. CDR3 length: 13 amino acids. Looked up from germline, CDR1 is SEHNR and CDR2 is FQNEAQ (reference sequence). The CDR3 is CASSHPEDTEAFF. The CDR3 DNA sequence: TGTGCCAGCAGCCACCCAGAGGACACTGAAGCTTTCTTT.

This chain joins TRBV6-5 and TRBJ1-4, with 10 nucleotides matching TRBD1. Germline CDR1 and CDR2: MNHEY and SVGAGI. CDR3 length: 14 residues. V lost 8 bases and J lost 6; bases outside the gene matches: 6. The DNA of the CDR3 is TGTGCCAGCGCCTCCGGGACAGGGGATGAAAAACTGTTTTTT. Translated, it gives CASASGTGDEKLFF.

This chain connects TRBV30 to TRBJ2-6, with 8 bases identical to TRBD1. V lost 4 bases, J lost 0 bases, and 8 bases stayed unmatched. The CDR3 totals 17 residues. CDR1 and CDR2 from the germline V gene are GTSNPN and SVGIG (reference sequence). The DNA for the CDR3 is TGTGCCTGGAATCGGGACAGGACAAGCTCTGGGGCCAACGTCCTGACTTTC. This gives the protein CAWNRDRTSSGANVLTF.

The rearrangement joins TRBV18 to TRBJ1-5; D not certain. V lost 3 bases and J lost 3, with 9 bases in between. This CDR3 has 14 residues. Germline V gene sequence: CDR1 KGHSH, CDR2 LQKENI. CDR3 amino acids: CASSPSLDNQPQHF. The DNA of the CDR3 is TGTGCCAGCTCACCGAGTCTAGACAATCAGCCCCAGCATTTT.

The chain's CDR3 is CASSQEGPELEKLFF. The CDR3 DNA follows: TGCGCCAGCAGCCAAGAGGGCCCCGAATTGGAAAAACTGTTTTTT. The chain combines TRBV4-1 with TRBJ1-4, with D unresolved. Germline V gives CDR1 MGHRA, CDR2 YSYEKL. V was cut by 0 bases and J by 8 bases, with 13 bases left in between. The CDR3 consists of 15 residues.

The rearrangement uses TRBV10-2 and TRBJ2-2; D may be TRBD1 or TRBD2 (5 bases each). From germline, CDR1 is WSHSY and CDR2 SAAADI. Trimming took off 5 bases at V and 0 bases at J, with 13 bases between the two ends. The CDR3 length is 16 residues. Written as DNA, the CDR3 is TGCGCCAGCAGTATATCCGGGACCGCGAACACCGGGGAGCTGTTTTTT. It yields the protein CASSISGTANTGELFF.

This clone has just one count. V gene TRBV19 combines with J gene TRBJ1-5; D not certain. Per germline, CDR1 LNHDA and CDR2 SQIVND (reference sequence). The CDR3 has 16 residues. V was trimmed by 5 bases and J by 1 base, leaving 15 bases between them. The CDR3 loop is CASSSRGMGSNQPQHF. CDR3 in DNA: TGTGCCAGTAGTTCCCGAGGGATGGGGAGCAATCAGCCCCAGCATTTT.

The chain couples TRBV29-1 to TRBJ2-7; no clear D gene. From germline, CDR1 is SQVTM and CDR2 ANQGSEA. The CDR3 runs to 14 residues. The germline V and J ends were trimmed by 4 bases and 0 bases, with 13 bases remaining between them. The CDR3 region has the DNA TGCAGCGTTGCGAAGGGCCCGAACTCCTACGAGCAGTACTTC. Its translation is CSVAKGPNSYEQYF.

This clone turned up a few times. The CDR3: CSASFPGGSDTQYF. The CDR3 DNA sequence: TGCAGTGCTAGTTTCCCGGGGGGGTCAGATACGCAGTATTTT. This chain uses TRBV20-1 with TRBJ2-3; 8 positions agree with TRBD2. Per the germline V gene, CDR1 is DFQATT and CDR2 is SNEGSKA (reference sequence). J gave up 4 bases and V 3 bases, and 6 bases lay outside the gene matches. The CDR3 has 14 residues.

This sequence joins TRBV5-1 and TRBJ2-7; tentatively, D is TRBD1 (6 bases). Germline CDR1 is SGHRS and CDR2 is YFSETQ. The CDR3 is 13 amino acids. Trimming pared 4 bases from V and 0 bases from J, leaving 8 bases between. The CDR3 here is CASSRDISYEQYF. For the CDR3, the DNA is TGCGCCAGCAGCAGGGACATCTCCTACGAGCAGTACTTC.

Concerning this clone: The same CDR3 can be traced to other DNA sequences in this sample. This chain joins TRBV27 and TRBJ1-1; D unclear. CDR3 size: 13 residues. V was pared by 2 bases and J by 1 base, with 5 bases between. Germline CDR1 reads MNHEY; CDR2 reads SMNVEV (reference sequence). The CDR3 DNA reads as TGTGCCAGCAGTTTAAGTAGGAACACTGAAGCTTTCTTT. This encodes CASSLSRNTEAFF.

The chain is built from TRBV6-5 and TRBJ2-4, with TRBD1 matching over 9 bases. The V and J ends lost 10 bases and 6 bases, in that order; junction bases with no gene match: 7. The CDR3 sequence is 13 residues long. From germline, CDR1 is MNHEY and CDR2 SVGAGI. The CDR3 is CATRTGAANIQYF. The CDR3 DNA reads TGTGCCACTAGGACAGGGGCGGCAAACATTCAGTACTTC.

The J gene is TRBJ2-2, the V gene TRBV5-1; D might be TRBD1 (6 bases). The CDR3 totals 15 residues. V shed 9 bases and J shed 5 bases, with 20 bases lying between them. From germline, CDR1 is SGHRS and CDR2 YFSETQ. The CDR3 bases are TGCGCCATCAGAAGACAGGACTCACGGACCGGGGAGCTGTTTTTT. As protein: CAIRRQDSRTGELFF.

This chain uses TRBV19 with TRBJ2-1; D not resolved. V was clipped by 4 bases and J by 4 bases, with 2 bases between them. CDR3 length: 11 amino acids. Germline assignment: CDR1 LNHDA and CDR2 SQIVND (reference sequence). CDR3 DNA sequence: TGTGCCAGTAGTAATTACAATGAGCAGTTCTTC. This codes for CASSNYNEQFF.

The V call is TRBV27, the J call TRBJ1-5; 8 positions agree with TRBD1. Germline V gene sequence: CDR1 MNHEY, CDR2 SMNVEV (reference sequence). This CDR3 comprises 14 residues. Trimming cost V 3 bases and J 4 bases; bases outside gene matches: 2. This chain's CDR3 is CASSFQGANQPQHF. The CDR3 DNA reads as TGTGCCAGCAGTTTTCAGGGGGCGAATCAGCCCCAGCATTTT.

The chain combines TRBV5-1 with TRBJ2-1; TRBD2 matches at 8 bases. This CDR3 comprises 16 residues. V shed 4 bases, J shed 8 bases, and the junction held 14 bases outside the gene matches. Per germline, CDR1 SGHRS and CDR2 YFSETQ. Here the CDR3 reads CASSLVGGGLGDEQFF. The CDR3 coding sequence is TGCGCCAGCAGCCTGGTTGGCGGGGGGTTAGGGGATGAGCAGTTCTTC.

The V and J genes are TRBV21-1 and TRBJ1-2. TRBV21-1 is reported as a pseudogene. The CDR3 sequence is 18 residues long. The CDR3 is CASSLQFREPPVGYGYTF. CDR3 DNA sequence: TGTGCCAGCAGCCTGCAATTCCGGGAGCCCCCGGTGGGCTATGGCTACACCTTC.

The chain recombines TRBV19 with TRBJ2-3; D is undetermined. CDR3 size: 17 residues. V lost 3 bases and J lost 2, with 18 bases in between. CDR1 is LNHDA, CDR2 SQIVND, per germline (reference sequence). The CDR3 DNA is TGTGCCAGTAGTATGAATGAAGGGCGCCTCTCCACAGATACGCAGTATTTT. Translating gives CASSMNEGRLSTDTQYF.

The rearrangement links TRBV6-5 to TRBJ1-4; perhaps TRBD1 as D (5 bases). The ends were cut back, 5 bases at V and 6 bases at J, with 16 bases in the middle. Germline-derived CDR1 and CDR2 are MNHEY and SVGAGI. This CDR3 is built from 15 residues. CDR3 in DNA: TGTGCCAGCAGTCCCCGGCTGGGACCAGATGAAAAACTGTTTTTT. Protein: CASSPRLGPDEKLFF.

CDR3 DNA: TGTGCCAGCAGCTTAGCCTCCCCTACTTCAGGGGGACCCCTCCACTTT. Protein: CASSLASPTSGGPLHF. The chain couples TRBV7-2 to TRBJ1-6; 7 nucleotides line up with TRBD1. The CDR3 has 16 amino acids. Losses at the gene ends were 0 bases for V and 12 bases for J; bases not matched to a gene: 11. Looked up from germline, CDR1 is SGHTA and CDR2 is FQGNSA.

The genes are TRBV12-3 or TRBV12-4 and TRBJ1-1; D possibly corresponds to TRBD1 (6 bases). The CDR3 is 11 residues long. Trimming took 7 bases from V and 9 from J, leaving 12 bases between them. The CDR3 region is CASKNRDQAFF. CDR3 sequence (DNA): TGTGCCAGCAAGAACAGGGACCAAGCTTTCTTT.

This clone was recorded only once. The rearrangement links TRBV6-5 to TRBJ2-1, with unresolved D. There are 16 residues in the CDR3. Germline loops: CDR1 MNHEY, CDR2 SVGAGI. Trimming left V 0 bases short and J 5 bases short, with 14 bases between. DNA for the CDR3: TGTGCCAGCAGTTACTCGAGTCCTCAACAAGACAATGAGCAGTTCTTC. It specifies CASSYSSPQQDNEQFF.

The chain combines TRBV9 with TRBJ1-2, with 7 bases fitting TRBD1. Germline CDR1 SGDLS, CDR2 YYNGEE. The ends lost 4 bases at V and 5 bases at J; junction bases unmatched: 8. The CDR3 consists of 14 residues. The CDR3 loop reads CASSSSSGQYGYTF. The CDR3 nucleotides read TGTGCCAGCAGCTCATCTTCGGGACAGTATGGCTACACCTTC.

V is TRBV19 and J is TRBJ1-6, with 7 bases fitting TRBD1. Germline V gives CDR1 LNHDA, CDR2 SQIVND (reference sequence). J was trimmed by 6 bases and V by 5 bases; bases with no gene match: 7. There are 15 residues in the CDR3. CDR3 residues: CASSEQGSGNSPLHF. The CDR3 bases are TGTGCCAGTAGTGAACAGGGGAGCGGTAATTCACCCCTCCACTTT.

CDR3 protein: CASSYSRASGNEQFF. CDR3 nucleotides: TGTGCCAGCAGTTACTCGCGGGCATCAGGAAATGAGCAGTTCTTC. This sequence joins TRBV6-5 and TRBJ2-1; maybe TRBD2 (5 bases). CDR1 is MNHEY, CDR2 SVGAGI, per germline. V lost 0 bases, J lost 7 bases, and 13 bases lay in between. The CDR3 length is 15 residues.

The rearrangement uses TRBV7-2 and TRBJ1-2; 8 bases agree with TRBD1. The trim removed 5 bases at V and 4 bases at J, leaving 12 bases unmatched. Germline V gene sequence: CDR1 SGHTA, CDR2 FQGNSA. There are 16 residues in the CDR3. CDR3 nucleotides: TGTGCCAGCAGCCCTTTTAGAACAGGGGGAACCTATGGCTACACCTTC. Translated: CASSPFRTGGTYGYTF.